This T cell receptor (beta chain) comes out of a study of cytomegalovirus exposure and HLA in healthy donors. PCR involved 60 Vbeta and 13 Jbeta primers. Clones were read by immunoSEQ multiplex PCR, and TCRdb kept only the in-frame ones, dropping some. The data contain around 180,000 clones, about 79% of them seen just once; the ten biggest clones take up 1% to 1.5%. The CDR3 has 15 residues. From germline, CDR1 is LNHNV and CDR2 YYDKDF (reference sequence). The germline V and J ends were trimmed by 0 bases and 4 bases, with 12 bases remaining between them. The sample taken for sequencing was PBMCs. The genes are TRBV15 and TRBJ1-1; no reliable D call. The TCR was taken from a girl aged 2 to 10 in good health and CMV-seropositive. The CDR3 region has the DNA TGTGCCACCAGCAGAGAAGCCCTATTGCCCACTGAAGCTTTCTTT. It encodes CATSREALLPTEAFF.